These 12 T cell receptor beta chains came from one sample sequenced in a study of blood T cell repertoires in COVID-19. The protocol was immunoSEQ multiplex PCR, while the TCRdb copy is restricted to in-frame clones and leaves out a portion. The table has over 50,000 clones, 82% seen once. Sequenced material: peripheral blood. These receptors all come from a human donor in a cohort sampled during active COVID-19.

As concerns this clone: At one boundary the junction diverges from the germline segment, which might be a read error. The CDR3 DNA reads TGTGCCCGAAGGGGGCTCCTATACTATGGCTACACCTTC. Its protein product is CARRGLLYYGYTF. The chain combines TRBV5-3 with TRBJ1-2; 7 bases are shared with TRBD1. TRBV5-3 carries the ORF label, with uncertain function. CDR3 size: 13 residues.

J is TRBJ2-7 and V is TRBV7-8, with D uncertain. V was cut by 1 base and J by 4 bases, with 11 bases left in between. The germline gives CDR1 SGHVS, CDR2 FQNEAQ. The CDR3 has 14 residues. This CDR3 is CASSLVAYRYEQYF. The CDR3 coding sequence is TGTGCCAGCAGCTTAGTAGCTTACCGTTACGAGCAGTACTTC.

In this sample, this clone turned up once. The rearrangement uses TRBV30 and TRBJ1-1; D not resolved. V lost 2 bases and J 5 bases, leaving 9 bases between the germline ends. Germline assignment: CDR1 GTSNPN and CDR2 SVGIG (reference sequence). The CDR3 consists of 12 residues. CDR3 residues: CAWSPSRTEAFF. The CDR3 nucleotides are TGTGCCTGGAGTCCCTCGAGGACTGAAGCTTTCTTT.

The chain uses TRBV12-3 or TRBV12-4 and TRBJ2-4; tentatively, D is TRBD2 (6 bases). CDR3 length: 13 amino acids. V lost 8 bases and J 0 bases, leaving 8 bases between the germline ends. CDR3 bases: TGTGCCAGCGGAGGGACAGCCAAAAACATTCAGTACTTC. Translation gives CASGGTAKNIQYF.

This clone has just a few counts. V usage is TRBV19 and J usage is TRBJ1-4, with TRBD1 as a possible D gene (6 bases). Trimming removed 9 bases from V and 7 bases from J, with 15 bases in between. CDR3 length equals 13 residues. CDR1 LNHDA and CDR2 SQIVND come from the germline V gene (reference sequence). The CDR3 DNA follows: TGTGCCAGCGCAGGGGTGTTGGGTGAAAAACTGTTTTTT. Its protein is CASAGVLGEKLFF.

The V gene is TRBV30, the J gene TRBJ1-1; no clear D. V was clipped by 4 bases and J by 4 bases, with 22 bases between them. Germline assignment: CDR1 GTSNPN and CDR2 SVGIG (reference sequence). The CDR3 spans 16 residues. This CDR3 reads CAWTVCLSGKITEAFF. The CDR3 nucleotides are TGTGCCTGGACCGTCTGTCTGTCGGGGAAAATCACTGAAGCTTTCTTT.

The chain carries TRBV2 and TRBJ2-7, with TRBD1 as a possible D gene (6 bases). The CDR3 consists of 13 residues. Trimming pared 6 bases from V and 3 bases from J, leaving 12 bases between. Germline lookup yields CDR1 SNHLY and CDR2 FYNNEI. This CDR3 reads CASRGDTLYEQYF. DNA of the CDR3: TGTGCCAGCAGGGGGGACACCCTCTACGAGCAGTACTTC.

The count of this clone is one. This chain joins TRBV24-1 and TRBJ2-3; 8 bases fit TRBD1. The CDR3 has 14 residues. V trimming: 5 bases; J trimming: 1 base; junction bases outside the gene matches: 1. Germline lookup yields CDR1 KGHDR and CDR2 SFDVKD. CDR3 nucleotides: TGTGCCACCAGTGCGACAGGGGGCACAGATACGCAGTATTTT. This gives the protein CATSATGGTDTQYF.

J is TRBJ1-2 and V is TRBV5-5, with TRBD1 matching 7 bases. The CDR3 covers 16 residues. V trimming: 0 bases; J trimming: 4 bases; junction bases outside the gene matches: 9. Germline CDR1 is SGHKS and CDR2 is YYEKEE (reference sequence). The CDR3 reads CASSLAGSSGGYGYTF. CDR3 bases: TGTGCCAGCAGCTTGGCCGGCTCTTCAGGGGGCTATGGCTACACCTTC. Full variable domain (rest looked up from reference TRBV5-5 and TRBJ1-2): DAGVTQSPTHLIKTRGQQVTLRCSPISGHKSVSWYQQVLGQGPQFIFQYYEKEERGRGNFPDRFSARQFPNYSSELNVNALLLGDSALYLCASSLAGSSGGYGYTFGSGTRLTVV.

The gene calls are TRBV9 and TRBJ2-1; the match to TRBD1 covers 8 bases. With V trimmed by 2 bases and J by 3 bases, 1 base remained unmatched. The germline CDR1 and CDR2 sequences are SGDLS and YYNGEE. The CDR3 contains 14 residues. CDR3 in DNA: TGTGCCAGCAGCGTGGACAGGGACTACAATGAGCAGTTCTTC. Residues: CASSVDRDYNEQFF.

This chain joins TRBV6-5 and TRBJ2-7; 7 bases align to TRBD1. Germline CDR1 reads MNHEY; CDR2 reads SVGAGI. The V segment lost 4 bases and the J segment 6 bases; nucleotides outside the gene matches: 9. This CDR3 has 14 residues. The CDR3 DNA is TGTGCCAGCAGTTTTACAGGGGCCGCGAGCGAGCAGTACTTC. It specifies CASSFTGAASEQYF.

The chain uses TRBV5-1 and TRBJ2-1; D might be TRBD2 (5 bases). V shed 3 bases and J shed 4 bases, with 20 bases lying between them. Germline V gene lookup returns CDR1 SGHRS and CDR2 YFSETQ. The CDR3 length is 17 residues. CDR3 sequence reads: CASSSQVAKRVYNEQFF. DNA of the CDR3: TGCGCCAGCAGCTCCCAGGTGGCTAAGAGGGTGTACAATGAGCAGTTCTTC.